Included here is one T cell receptor (beta chain) sequence, with context. No antigen is known for it. This sample was included in a study of CD4 T cells in relation to SARS-CoV-2 and coronaviruses. The wider study: After roughly ten days of antigen culture, PBMC TCR beta CDR3s were sequenced. Negative control cultures got HIV-1 Nef peptides or no peptide.

Before the COVID-19 pandemic, during about 2010-2019, CD4+ T cells were taken from unexposed donors. Isolation of CD4+ T cells took place after 10 days in culture. This table comes from immunoSEQ multiplex PCR, and its TCRdb copy is limited to in-frame clones, with some not included. Of over 20,000 clones listed, less than 75% are singletons. What was sequenced was CD4+ T cells from PBMCs, cultured in vitro. The TCR was taken from a human donor in good health.

CDR3 amino acids: CAWSAGMKNTF. The CDR3 region has the DNA TGTGCCTGGAGTGCCGGTATGAAGAACACCTTC. The V and J genes are TRBV30 and TRBJ1-2; no clear D. Trimming pared 1 base from V and 12 bases from J, leaving 12 bases between. Germline V gene lookup returns CDR1 GTSNPN and CDR2 SVGIG (reference sequence). This CDR3 comprises 11 residues.